The 7 T cell receptor beta chains reported below all come from one sample, sequenced in a study of shared clonotypes between healthy human individuals. Profiling relied on immunoSEQ multiplex PCR, and the TCRdb table lists in-frame clones only, not all of them. The data show 2 million to 2.5 million clones, roughly 93% seen once. The source material was naive CD4+ T cells from PBMCs. Subset reported: CD45RA+ positively selected. These receptors came from a man younger than 35 in good health. Some clones in this sample may be carry-over from other donors' samples.

The chain employs TRBV29-1 and TRBJ1-3; D might be TRBD1 (6 bases). V was clipped by 6 bases and J by 1 base, with 13 bases between them. The CDR3 extends over 14 amino acids. The germline gives CDR1 SQVTM, CDR2 ANQGSEA. The CDR3 region has the DNA TGCAGCGTCGACCAGACAGGTTCTGGAAACACCATATATTTT. This sequence encodes CSVDQTGSGNTIYF.

This clone was observed a handful of times. Other nucleotide sequences in the sample specify the same CDR3. V is TRBV9 and J is TRBJ1-1; D is unclear. Trimming took 1 base from V and 1 from J, leaving 5 bases between them. The CDR3 contains 13 residues. Per the germline V gene, CDR1 is SGDLS and CDR2 is YYNGEE. The CDR3 spells CASSVHRNTEAFF. The CDR3 region has the DNA TGTGCCAGCAGCGTACACAGGAACACTGAAGCTTTCTTT.

This clone was detected only once. The chain carries TRBV27 and TRBJ1-5; D is perhaps TRBD1 (6 bases). The CDR3 has 18 residues. The ends were cut back, 2 bases at V and 0 bases at J, with 17 bases in the middle. From germline, CDR1 is MNHEY and CDR2 SMNVEV (reference sequence). The CDR3 DNA follows: TGTGCCAGCAGTTTAGGGGCCAGGGGTTCTGGTAGCAATCAGCCCCAGCATTTT. Translated: CASSLGARGSGSNQPQHF.

CDR3 nucleotides: TGTGCCAGCAGTGGTTCGGGACGGGGTCGGTACACTGAAGCTTTCTTT. It codes for CASSGSGRGRYTEAFF. The chain links TRBV28 to TRBJ1-1; tentatively, D is TRBD1 (5 bases). Germline V gene lookup returns CDR1 MDHEN and CDR2 SYDVKM. The V and J ends lost 5 bases and 3 bases respectively, with 19 bases between them. This CDR3 is 16 amino acids long.

CDR3 sequence reads: CASSWAGRADTQYF. CDR3 nucleotide sequence: TGTGCCAGCAGCTGGGCCGGACGGGCAGATACGCAGTATTTT. This chain connects TRBV11-1 to TRBJ2-3; the D is unclear. Trimming shortened V by 4 bases and J by 4 bases, and 12 bases separated the two germline ends. CDR3 length: 14 residues. The germline V gene has CDR1 SGHAT and CDR2 FQDESV (reference sequence).

The chain is built from TRBV2 and TRBJ2-2; no clear D gene. The germline V and J ends were trimmed by 4 bases and 4 bases, with 7 bases remaining between them. Germline assignment: CDR1 SNHLY and CDR2 FYNNEI. The CDR3 length is 13 residues. In DNA, the CDR3 is TGTGCCAGCAGTGTCTGGCCCACCGGGGAGCTGTTTTTT. This codes for CASSVWPTGELFF.

The V and J genes are TRBV29-1 and TRBJ2-7; D possibly corresponds to TRBD2 (6 bases). From germline, CDR1 is SQVTM and CDR2 ANQGSEA. The CDR3 runs to 13 residues. This CDR3 reads CSVSGVLSYEQYF. CDR3 DNA: TGCAGTGTCTCGGGGGTCCTCTCCTACGAGCAGTACTTC.